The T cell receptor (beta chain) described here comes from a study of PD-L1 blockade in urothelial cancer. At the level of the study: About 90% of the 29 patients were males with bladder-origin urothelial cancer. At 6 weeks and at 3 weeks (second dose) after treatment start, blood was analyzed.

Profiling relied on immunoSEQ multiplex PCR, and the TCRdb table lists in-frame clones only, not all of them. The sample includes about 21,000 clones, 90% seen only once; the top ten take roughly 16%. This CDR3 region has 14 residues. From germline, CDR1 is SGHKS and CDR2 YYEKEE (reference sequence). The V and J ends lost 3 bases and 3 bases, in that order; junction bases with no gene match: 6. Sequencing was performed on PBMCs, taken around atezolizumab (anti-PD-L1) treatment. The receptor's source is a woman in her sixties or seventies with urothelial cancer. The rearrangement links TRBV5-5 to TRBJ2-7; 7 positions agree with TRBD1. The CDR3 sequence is CASSSGQTDYEQYF. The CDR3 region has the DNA TGTGCCAGCAGCTCGGGACAGACAGACTACGAGCAGTACTTC.